This T cell receptor (beta chain) was recorded in a study of CD8+ T cells in alopecia areata. Whole-study context: Among treated patients, oral tofacitinib was administered at 5 to 10 mg twice daily.

Treatment: oral pan-JAK inhibitor, 5-10 mg twice daily. cDNA serving as the sequencing template came from extracted, reverse transcribed RNA. Sequenced by immunoSEQ multiplex PCR; TCRdb stores in-frame clones only, minus some. Here the sample spans roughly 99,000 clones, 84% being singletons. Germline V gives CDR1 SGHDT, CDR2 YYEEEE. V was cut by 0 bases and J by 3 bases, with 10 bases left in between. CDR3 length equals 14 residues. This receptor was taken from a human donor with alopecia areata. The V gene is TRBV5-6, the J gene TRBJ2-7, with D unresolved. The sample in question was CD8+ T cells sorted from blood, obtained at week 24, from a patient treated with tofacitinib. CDR3 DNA: TGTGCCAGCAGCTTGGCCGACAAGAACTACGAGCAGTACTTC. This sequence encodes CASSLADKNYEQYF.